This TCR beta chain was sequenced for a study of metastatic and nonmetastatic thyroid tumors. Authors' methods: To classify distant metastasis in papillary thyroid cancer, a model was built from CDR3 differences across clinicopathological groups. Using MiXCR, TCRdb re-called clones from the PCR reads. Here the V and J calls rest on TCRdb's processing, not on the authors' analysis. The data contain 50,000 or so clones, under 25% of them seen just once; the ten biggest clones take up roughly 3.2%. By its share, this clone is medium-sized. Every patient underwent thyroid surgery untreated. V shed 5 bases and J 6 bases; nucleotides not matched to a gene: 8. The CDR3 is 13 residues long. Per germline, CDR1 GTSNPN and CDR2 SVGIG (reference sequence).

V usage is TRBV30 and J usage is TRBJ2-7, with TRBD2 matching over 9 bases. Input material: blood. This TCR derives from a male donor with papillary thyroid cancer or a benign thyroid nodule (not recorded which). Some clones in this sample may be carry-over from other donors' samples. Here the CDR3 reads CAWDLAGVLEQYF. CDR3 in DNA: TGTGCCTGGGATTTAGCGGGAGTGCTCGAGCAGTACTTC. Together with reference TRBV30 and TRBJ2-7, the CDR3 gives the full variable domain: SQTIHQWPATLVQPVGSPLSLECTVEGTSNPNLYWYRQAAGRGLQLLFYSVGIGQISSEVPQNLSASRPQDRQFILSSKKLLLSDSGFYLCAWDLAGVLEQYFGPGTRLTVT.